This record concerns one T cell receptor beta chain sequence. Its antigen is currently unknown. The data belong to a study of beta chain features in type 1 diabetes. General study points: Cells with high TCR expression could be over-represented by cDNA sequencing.

The investigators reverse transcribed all of the isolated RNA, so they sequenced expressed TCRB transcripts. Only in-frame clones appear in the TCRdb table, and some are missing; sequencing was by immunoSEQ multiplex PCR. This table has 350,000 or so clones, around a fifth appearing once. CDR1 SGHTA and CDR2 FQGNSA come from the germline V gene. Trimming pared 1 base from V and 3 bases from J, leaving 9 bases between. This CDR3 has 15 residues. V gene TRBV7-2 combines with J gene TRBJ2-2, with D perhaps TRBD1 (6 bases). What was sequenced was naive CD4+ T cells from blood. This TCR derives from a woman aged 18-35 years in good health. CDR3 region: CASSLGAGDTGELFF. Here the CDR3 DNA reads TGTGCCAGCAGCTTAGGGGCAGGGGACACCGGGGAGCTGTTTTTT.